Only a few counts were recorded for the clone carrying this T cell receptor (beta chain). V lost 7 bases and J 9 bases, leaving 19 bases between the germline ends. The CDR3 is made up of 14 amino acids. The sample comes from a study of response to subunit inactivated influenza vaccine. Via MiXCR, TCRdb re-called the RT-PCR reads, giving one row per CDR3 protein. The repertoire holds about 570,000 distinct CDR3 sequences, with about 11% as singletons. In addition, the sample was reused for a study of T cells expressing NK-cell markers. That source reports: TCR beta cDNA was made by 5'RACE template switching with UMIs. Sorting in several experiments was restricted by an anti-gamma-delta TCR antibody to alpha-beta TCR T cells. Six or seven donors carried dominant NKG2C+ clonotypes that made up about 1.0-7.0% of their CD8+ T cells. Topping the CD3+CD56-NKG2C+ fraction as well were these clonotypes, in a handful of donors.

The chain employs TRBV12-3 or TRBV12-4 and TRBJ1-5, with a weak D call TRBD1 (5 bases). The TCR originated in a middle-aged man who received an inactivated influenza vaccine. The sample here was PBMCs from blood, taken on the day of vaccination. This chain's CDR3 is CASNPTRDLLPQHF. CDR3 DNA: TGTGCCAGCAACCCAACCCGGGACTTGTTGCCCCAGCATTTT.